This T cell receptor (beta chain) derives from a study of OX40 agonist ivuxolimab in advanced cancers. At the level of the study: Patients were given ivuxolimab, an antibody that agonizes OX40 (CD134).

V was cut by 4 bases and J by 8 bases, with 12 bases left in between. Germline loops: CDR1 SGHDT, CDR2 YYEEEE. CDR3 size: 13 residues. Worth noting for this clone: Antigen unknown.

TCRdb keeps only in-frame clones here, not all; method: immunoSEQ multiplex PCR. Of about 59,000 clones in the sample, over 70% were seen once. Study conclusions and caveats: Expanded clones tended on average to be more numerous among CD8+ T cells than CD4+.

Sequencing was performed on CD4+ or CD8+ T cells sorted from blood, taken in a trial of the OX40 agonist ivuxolimab. The sequence was obtained from an adult with an advanced solid tumor such as melanoma, head and neck, liver or kidney cancer. This chain joins TRBV5-6 and TRBJ1-4, with D unresolved. The CDR3 DNA reads as TGTGCCAGCAGCGCCGCAGGAGGCGAAAAACTGTTTTTT. Translating it yields CASSAAGGEKLFF.